The entry below gives a single T cell receptor (beta chain) sequence along with its context. Its target is unknown. This entry comes from a study of cytomegalovirus exposure and HLA in healthy donors. Germline loops: CDR1 SGHRS, CDR2 YFSETQ. V dropped 4 bases and J dropped 2; count of bases not matched to a gene: 5. CDR3 length: 15 residues. Study-wide results and caveats: TCR beta V- and J-gene trimming was later associated with a missense DCLRE1C variant. A highly shared variant cluster was judged a likely technical artifact. According to a later analysis, donors in an Asian-associated ancestry cluster reportedly had fewer N-insertions than the approximately 670-donor mean. Earlier analysis looked at TCR beta V segments, and most were productive about 90% or about 30% of the time.

This PCR relied on a set of 60 Vbeta primers and 13 Jbeta primers. Only in-frame clones appear in the TCRdb table, and some are missing; sequencing was by immunoSEQ multiplex PCR. The sample table includes 150,000 or so clones. The TCR was taken from a woman in her forties or fifties in good health and CMV-seronegative. Sequenced input: PBMCs. The rearrangement uses TRBV5-1 and TRBJ2-1; 8 bases line up with TRBD1. CDR3 region: CASSPTGVAYNEQFF. Written as DNA, the CDR3 is TGCGCCAGCAGCCCGACAGGGGTTGCCTACAATGAGCAGTTCTTC.